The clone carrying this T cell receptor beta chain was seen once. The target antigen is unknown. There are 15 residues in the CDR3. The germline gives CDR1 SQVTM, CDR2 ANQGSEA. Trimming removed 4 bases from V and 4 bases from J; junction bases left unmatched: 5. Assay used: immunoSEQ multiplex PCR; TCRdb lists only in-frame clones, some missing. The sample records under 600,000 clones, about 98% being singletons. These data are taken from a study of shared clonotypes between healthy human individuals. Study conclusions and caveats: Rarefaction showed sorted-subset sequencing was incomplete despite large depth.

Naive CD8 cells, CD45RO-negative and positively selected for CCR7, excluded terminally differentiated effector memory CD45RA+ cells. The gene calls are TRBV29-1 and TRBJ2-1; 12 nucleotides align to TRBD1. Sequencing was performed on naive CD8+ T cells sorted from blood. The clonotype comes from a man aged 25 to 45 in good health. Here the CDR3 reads CSVGGTGGAYNEQFF. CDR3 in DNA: TGCAGCGTTGGAGGGACAGGGGGCGCTTACAATGAGCAGTTCTTC.